The 30 T cell receptor beta chains given below trace back to one sample, sequenced in a study of cytomegalovirus exposure and HLA in healthy donors. 60 Vbeta and 13 Jbeta primers were used in PCR. Repertoires were generated with immunoSEQ multiplex PCR, while TCRdb's copy carries only in-frame clones and drops some. The repertoire holds 110,000 to 150,000 clones, with 76% as singletons. The sample was PBMCs. The receptors were sampled from a woman between 35 and 50 years old in good health and CMV-seronegative.

This clone has a single count. The chain has TRBV2 and TRBJ1-1, with D tentatively TRBD1 (6 bases). This CDR3 contains 14 residues. Germline CDR1 SNHLY, CDR2 FYNNEI. Trimming left V 2 bases short and J 1 base short, with 8 bases between. CDR3 nucleotide sequence: TGTGCCAGCAGTGAATTGGGGGCGAACACTGAAGCTTTCTTT. Residues: CASSELGANTEAFF.

The CDR3 DNA follows: TGTGCCAGCAGCTTGGGGCTAGCGATGAACACCGGGGAGCTGTTTTTT. This gives the protein CASSLGLAMNTGELFF. The chain combines TRBV5-4 with TRBJ2-2; D is perhaps TRBD2 (6 bases). This CDR3 comprises 16 residues. Per germline, CDR1 SGHNT and CDR2 YYREEE (reference sequence). V dropped 0 bases and J dropped 1 base, with 10 bases sitting between them.

The CDR3 reads CASSVGGVNTEAFF. CDR3 DNA sequence: TGTGCCAGCAGCGTAGGCGGGGTGAACACTGAAGCTTTCTTT. The V call is TRBV9, the J call TRBJ1-1, with D uncertain. This CDR3 is built from 14 residues. V was clipped by 0 bases and J by 0 bases, with 6 bases between them. Per germline, CDR1 SGDLS and CDR2 YYNGEE.

This clone was counted only a few times. This rearrangement joins TRBV15 to TRBJ2-7, with 7 bases that match TRBD1. Trimming took 3 bases from V and 2 from J; bases not matched to a gene: 4. The CDR3 has 14 amino acids. Germline V lookup: CDR1 LNHNV, CDR2 YYDKDF (reference sequence). The CDR3 sequence is CATSSLDRAYEQYF. CDR3 coding DNA: TGTGCCACCAGCAGCCTCGACAGGGCCTACGAGCAGTACTTC. The full variable domain, rest sourced from reference TRBV15 and TRBJ2-7, is DAMVIQNPRYQVTQFGKPVTLSCSQTLNHNVMYWYQQKSSQAPKLLFHYYDKDFNNEADTPDNFQSRRPNTSFCFLDIRSPGLGDTAMYLCATSSLDRAYEQYFGPGTRLTVT.

The J gene is TRBJ1-2, the V gene TRBV28; the D gene is possibly TRBD1 (6 bases). Trimming took off 5 bases at V and 6 bases at J, with 13 bases between the two ends. This CDR3 spans 13 amino acids. CDR1 and CDR2 (germline): MDHEN, SYDVKM. The CDR3 is CASSQQGSHGYTF. DNA of the CDR3: TGTGCCAGCAGTCAACAGGGATCCCATGGCTACACCTTC.

To note about this clone: Sequence at one end of the junction differs from germline and may be a read error. The rearrangement links TRBV7-9 to TRBJ1-2; no clear D gene. CDR3 size: 14 residues. Germline CDR1 reads SEHNR; CDR2 reads FQNEAQ (reference sequence). The CDR3: CSSSLVSGNYGYTF. The CDR3 DNA reads TGTTCCAGCAGCTTAGTTTCGGGGAACTATGGCTACACCTTC.

This clone has a handful of counts. V gene TRBV6-5 combines with J gene TRBJ2-3; the match to TRBD1 covers 8 bases. Germline V gene data show CDR1 as MNHEY and CDR2 as SVGAGI. Trimming took 5 bases from V and 1 from J; bases not matched to a gene: 5. The CDR3 covers 15 residues. The CDR3 region has the DNA TGTGCCAGCAGTCAACAGGGGGACGGCACAGATACGCAGTATTTT. Protein product: CASSQQGDGTDTQYF.

The rearrangement uses TRBV14 and TRBJ2-4, with TRBD2 identical over 8 bases. Trimming took 1 base from V and 8 from J; bases not matched to a gene: 10. The CDR3 length is 16 residues. Germline V gene lookup returns CDR1 SGHDN and CDR2 FVKESK. The CDR3 region is CASSQAGRGASDIQYF. For the CDR3, the DNA is TGTGCCAGCAGCCAAGCAGGGCGGGGGGCATCGGACATTCAGTACTTC.

V gene TRBV2 combines with J gene TRBJ2-7; tentative D call: TRBD2 (5 bases). V was shortened by 4 bases and J by 1 base, with 11 bases between the two germline ends. The CDR3 is made up of 14 amino acids. Per the germline V gene, CDR1 is SNHLY and CDR2 is FYNNEI. The chain's CDR3 is CASSVGSVSYEQYF. The CDR3 DNA follows: TGTGCCAGCAGTGTAGGGAGCGTGTCCTACGAGCAGTACTTC. The complete variable domain, with remaining parts taken from reference TRBV2 and TRBJ2-7, reads EPEVTQTPSHQVTQMGQEVILRCVPISNHLYFYWYRQILGQKVEFLVSFYNNEISEKSEIFDDQFSVERPDGSNFTLKIRSTKLEDSAMYFCASSVGSVSYEQYFGPGTRLTVT.

The rearrangement uses TRBV30 and TRBJ2-3; D is unresolved. V lost 2 bases and J lost 0, with 9 bases in between. CDR1 is GTSNPN, CDR2 SVGIG, per germline (reference sequence). CDR3 length equals 14 residues. CDR3 coding DNA: TGTGCCTGGAGTTTAACCCAGAGCACAGATACGCAGTATTTT. This codes for CAWSLTQSTDTQYF.

This sequence joins TRBV25-1 and TRBJ2-1; 10 positions match TRBD2. The CDR3 is 14 residues long. Germline V lookup: CDR1 MGHDK, CDR2 SYGVNS. J lost 9 bases, V lost 7 bases, and 9 bases had no gene match. The chain's CDR3 is CASKRAGGHGEQFF. The DNA of the CDR3 is TGTGCCAGCAAAAGAGCGGGAGGGCACGGTGAGCAGTTCTTC.

This sequence joins TRBV19 and TRBJ2-1; 10 bases line up with TRBD2. Per germline, CDR1 LNHDA and CDR2 SQIVND (reference sequence). Trimming took 5 bases from V and 8 from J; bases not matched to a gene: 6. This CDR3 spans 14 amino acids. CDR3 sequence reads: CASSFLAGDYEQFF. The CDR3, as DNA: TGTGCCAGTAGTTTTCTAGCGGGAGACTATGAGCAGTTCTTC.

The gene calls are TRBV23-1 and TRBJ2-5, with D maybe TRBD1 (6 bases). TRBV23-1 counts as an open reading frame of uncertain function. This CDR3 contains 14 residues. V shed 8 bases and J shed 5 bases, with 18 bases lying between them. CDR3 DNA: TGCGCCAGCGTTCACAGGGTAGGTTCGGAGACCCAGTACTTC. The encoded protein is CASVHRVGSETQYF.

Only one count was recorded for this clone. V usage is TRBV5-1 and J usage is TRBJ1-2; 9 bases are a match to TRBD1. V lost 0 bases, J lost 7 bases, and 13 bases stayed unmatched. CDR3 length equals 17 residues. The V gene's germline CDR1 is SGHRS and CDR2 YFSETQ. The DNA for the CDR3 is TGCGCCAGCAGCTTGGCGGCCCCGGGACAGGGAGTGGGTGGCTACACCTTC. Encoded protein: CASSLAAPGQGVGGYTF. The whole variable domain, filled in from reference TRBV5-1 and TRBJ1-2, reads KAGVTQTPRYLIKTRGQQVTLSCSPISGHRSVSWYQQTPGQGLQFLFEYFSETQRNKGNFPGRFSGRQFSNSRSEMNVSTLELGDSALYLCASSLAAPGQGVGGYTFGSGTRLTVV.

The V call is TRBV5-1, the J call TRBJ2-7, with 9 bases that match TRBD1. J gave up 5 bases and V 4 bases, and 10 bases lay outside the gene matches. The V gene's germline CDR1 is SGHRS and CDR2 YFSETQ. CDR3 length: 15 amino acids. The CDR3 region is CASSTTGQGANEQYF. As DNA, the CDR3 is TGCGCCAGCAGCACCACGGGACAGGGTGCCAACGAGCAGTACTTC.

This sequence joins TRBV6-1 and TRBJ2-1; 7 bases line up with TRBD2. CDR1 is MNHNS, CDR2 SASEGT, per germline. The J segment lost 7 bases and the V segment lost 4 bases, leaving 7 bases of the junction unmatched. The CDR3 is made up of 14 amino acids. The CDR3 protein is CASSVAGVGNEQFF. CDR3 bases: TGTGCCAGCAGTGTGGCGGGAGTGGGAAATGAGCAGTTCTTC.

This clone has a handful of counts. Other DNA sequences in this sample translate to the same CDR3. The chain links TRBV7-9 to TRBJ1-5; possibly TRBD1 for D (5 bases). The CDR3 is made up of 15 amino acids. Germline V gives CDR1 SEHNR, CDR2 FQNEAQ (reference sequence). With 6 bases removed from V and 3 bases from J, the gap between germline ends came to 15 bases. CDR3 in amino acids: CASRSGDSPNQPQHF. CDR3 DNA: TGTGCCAGCAGATCGGGAGACAGTCCCAATCAGCCCCAGCATTTT.

The V and J genes are TRBV2 and TRBJ1-5; unclear D gene. In germline, CDR1 is SNHLY, CDR2 FYNNEI. With 7 bases removed from V and 4 bases from J, the gap between germline ends came to 11 bases. This CDR3 has 13 amino acids. As DNA, the CDR3 is TGTGCCAGCACTTATGCCAGTAATCAGCCCCAGCATTTT. It codes for CASTYASNQPQHF.

This chain joins TRBV5-4 and TRBJ1-1; TRBD1 might be the D (5 bases). The length of the CDR3 is 14 residues. Per germline, CDR1 SGHNT and CDR2 YYREEE (reference sequence). V was cut by 0 bases and J by 3 bases, with 9 bases left in between. The CDR3 loop is CASSLVGGDTEAFF. CDR3 DNA sequence: TGTGCCAGCAGCTTGGTCGGGGGAGACACTGAAGCTTTCTTT.

The genes are TRBV10-1 and TRBJ2-3; tentative D call: TRBD2 (6 bases). Germline assignment: CDR1 WNHNN and CDR2 SYGVQD (reference sequence). The CDR3 runs 16 residues. V shed 3 bases and J shed 6 bases, with 19 bases lying between them. The CDR3: CASSDPLAGPRDTQYF. CDR3 nucleotide sequence: TGCGCCAGCAGTGACCCCCTGGCGGGGCCACGGGATACGCAGTATTTT.

This chain connects TRBV28 to TRBJ1-6; D gene unclear. Germline CDR1 and CDR2: MDHEN and SYDVKM. The CDR3 is 16 amino acids. V lost 6 bases, J lost 7 bases, and 19 bases lay in between. The CDR3 bases are TGTGCCAGCAGCCTCGGACCGGGGTCACGGAATTCACCCCTCCACTTT. Translated, it gives CASSLGPGSRNSPLHF.

This chain joins TRBV29-1 and TRBJ1-5; no definite D call. V was cut by 5 bases and J by 7 bases, with 15 bases left in between. Germline CDR1 SQVTM, CDR2 ANQGSEA. The CDR3 is 13 residues long. The CDR3 here is CSVQFGVRQPQHF. Written as DNA, the CDR3 is TGCAGCGTTCAGTTCGGGGTCCGGCAGCCCCAGCATTTT.

This chain connects TRBV2 to TRBJ1-1; 7 bases align to TRBD1. V trimming: 7 bases; J trimming: 1 base; junction bases outside the gene matches: 15. In germline, CDR1 is SNHLY, CDR2 FYNNEI. This CDR3 has 17 amino acids. CDR3 bases: TGTGCCAGCATTCTCACGCCGGGACAGCTTACGAACACTGAAGCTTTCTTT. This translates into CASILTPGQLTNTEAFF.

Only a few counts were recorded for this clone. This chain joins TRBV18 and TRBJ1-1; perhaps TRBD1 as D (5 bases). The CDR3 spans 14 residues. V lost 3 bases and J 3 bases, leaving 11 bases between the germline ends. The V gene's germline CDR1 is KGHSH and CDR2 LQKENI. The CDR3 bases are TGTGCCAGCTCACCGACAGACGGATACACTGAAGCTTTCTTT. It yields the protein CASSPTDGYTEAFF. Drawing the rest from reference TRBV18 and TRBJ1-1, the complete variable domain is NAGVMQNPRHLVRRRGQEARLRCSPMKGHSHVYWYRQLPEEGLKFMVYLQKENIIDESGMPKERFSAEFPKEGPSILRIQQVVRGDSAAYFCASSPTDGYTEAFFGQGTRLTVV.

This chain links TRBV9 with TRBJ1-3; 10 positions agree with TRBD1. Losses at the gene ends were 4 bases for V and 5 bases for J; bases not matched to a gene: 6. CDR3 size: 15 residues. From germline, CDR1 is SGDLS and CDR2 YYNGEE. CDR3 protein: CASSFGTGARNTIYF. CDR3 DNA sequence: TGTGCCAGCAGCTTCGGGACAGGGGCTAGAAACACCATATATTTT.

The table lists this clone with a count of one. This chain uses TRBV15 with TRBJ2-7, with 9 positions matching TRBD1. Germline V lookup: CDR1 LNHNV, CDR2 YYDKDF (reference sequence). The CDR3 is 18 residues long. V gave up 0 bases and J gave up 2 bases; unmatched junction bases: 11. DNA of the CDR3: TGTGCCACCAGCAGAGATGGGGGAGGGACAGGGATTCCCTACGAGCAGTACTTC. It codes for CATSRDGGGTGIPYEQYF.

This chain uses TRBV5-1 with TRBJ2-7; D perhaps matches TRBD1 (7 bases). The V gene lost 3 bases and the J gene lost 1 base, with 11 bases spanning the gap. The V gene's germline CDR1 is SGHRS and CDR2 YFSETQ. CDR3 length: 14 amino acids. This chain's CDR3 is CASSSAGQSYEQYF. The CDR3 bases are TGCGCCAGCAGCTCTGCGGGACAGTCCTACGAGCAGTACTTC.

The chain couples TRBV4-1 to TRBJ2-2, with 9 bases matching TRBD1. Germline CDR1 reads MGHRA; CDR2 reads YSYEKL. The CDR3 loop spans 18 amino acids. V shed 0 bases and J 5 bases; nucleotides not matched to a gene: 10. The CDR3 DNA follows: TGCGCCAGCAGCCAAGAAGGGTGGGGACAGGGCAAGACCGGGGAGCTGTTTTTT. As protein: CASSQEGWGQGKTGELFF.

The V gene is TRBV18, the J gene TRBJ1-3, with 8 nucleotides matching TRBD1. Germline loops: CDR1 KGHSH, CDR2 LQKENI. This CDR3 spans 15 amino acids. Trimming removed 3 bases from V and 0 bases from J; junction bases left unmatched: 1. CDR3 DNA: TGTGCCAGCTCACCGGACAGGGTCTCTGGAAACACCATATATTTT. Amino acids: CASSPDRVSGNTIYF.

The chain has TRBV27 and TRBJ2-6; 9 nucleotides match TRBD1. CDR1 MNHEY and CDR2 SMNVEV come from the germline V gene (reference sequence). This CDR3 spans 15 amino acids. The CDR3 nucleotides are TGTGGTTGGGACAGGGCCAACTCTGGGGCCAACGTCCTGACTTTC. This translates into CGWDRANSGANVLTF.